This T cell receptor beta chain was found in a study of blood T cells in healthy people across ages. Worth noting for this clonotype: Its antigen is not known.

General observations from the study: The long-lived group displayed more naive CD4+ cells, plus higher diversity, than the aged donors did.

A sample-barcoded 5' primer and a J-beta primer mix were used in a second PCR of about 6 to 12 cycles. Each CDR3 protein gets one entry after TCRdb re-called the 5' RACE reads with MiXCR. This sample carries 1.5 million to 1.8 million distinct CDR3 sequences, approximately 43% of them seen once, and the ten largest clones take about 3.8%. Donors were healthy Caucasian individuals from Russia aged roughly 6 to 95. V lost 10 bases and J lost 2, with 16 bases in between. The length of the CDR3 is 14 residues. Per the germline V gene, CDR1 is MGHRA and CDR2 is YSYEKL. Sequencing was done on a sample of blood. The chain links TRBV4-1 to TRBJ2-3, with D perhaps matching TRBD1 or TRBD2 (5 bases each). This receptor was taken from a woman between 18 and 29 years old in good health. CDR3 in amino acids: CATGWGINTDTQYF. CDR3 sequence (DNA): TGCGCCACTGGGTGGGGGATCAACACAGATACGCAGTATTTT.